The 27 T cell receptor beta chains below come from one sample, sequenced in a study of PD-L1 blockade in urothelial cancer (dated by TCRdb to the late 2010s). The library was obtained by the immunoSEQ multiplex PCR assay. Not all clones reach the TCRdb copy of this immuneACCESS table, which keeps in-frame sequences only. Checked studies attribute under half of the gap to unresolved V genes and leave the rest unexplained. The sample contains 45,000 to 60,000 clones, about 90% of them found a single time. The ten top clones hold 7.5% to 8.5% of the sample. This sample comprised PBMCs, obtained around atezolizumab (anti-PD-L1) treatment. The source of these receptors is a man in his sixties with urothelial cancer.

This chain links TRBV2 with TRBJ1-4; tentative D call: TRBD1 (5 bases). The CDR3 is 14 residues long. The V and J ends lost 6 bases and 4 bases respectively, with 12 bases between them. Germline CDR1 and CDR2: SNHLY and FYNNEI. The CDR3: CASSQGQVNEKLFF. In DNA form, the CDR3 reads TGTGCCAGCAGCCAGGGTCAAGTTAATGAAAAACTGTTTTTT.

The chain joins TRBV11-2 to TRBJ2-5, with 9 bases matching TRBD2. This CDR3 has 17 residues. J gave up 4 bases and V 5 bases, and 14 bases lay outside the gene matches. In germline, CDR1 is SGHAT, CDR2 FQNNGV. CDR3: CASSPHLVAGGRETQYF. Written as DNA, the CDR3 is TGTGCCAGCAGCCCCCATTTAGTGGCGGGGGGGCGAGAGACCCAGTACTTC.

Points on this clone: Other nucleotide sequences from this sample produce the same CDR3. The CDR3 loop reads CASSLGQGAYEQYF. CDR3 coding DNA: TGCGCCAGCAGCTTGGGACAGGGGGCGTACGAGCAGTACTTC. This rearrangement joins TRBV5-1 to TRBJ2-7; TRBD1 matches 10 bases. CDR1 and CDR2 (germline): SGHRS, YFSETQ. The CDR3 spans 14 residues. V lost 0 bases and J lost 4; bases outside the gene matches: 1.

The chain has TRBV9 and TRBJ1-1, with a weak D call TRBD1 (6 bases). Germline CDR1 is SGDLS and CDR2 is YYNGEE. This CDR3 has 15 amino acids. V was pared by 4 bases and J by 3 bases, with 16 bases between. Here the CDR3 reads CASSFRDTLDTEAFF. CDR3 nucleotides: TGTGCCAGCAGCTTCCGGGACACCTTGGACACTGAAGCTTTCTTT.

This sequence joins TRBV2 and TRBJ1-1; 10 nucleotides align to TRBD1. This CDR3 region has 14 residues. Per the germline V gene, CDR1 is SNHLY and CDR2 is FYNNEI. The J segment lost 1 base and the V segment lost 7 bases, leaving 3 bases of the junction unmatched. The DNA of the CDR3 is TGTGCCAGCACTAGGGACAGGGGGAACACTGAAGCTTTCTTT. This sequence encodes CASTRDRGNTEAFF.

The chain combines TRBV15 with TRBJ2-1, with TRBD1 matching over 8 bases. With V trimmed by 0 bases and J by 6 bases, 4 bases remained unmatched. In germline, CDR1 is LNHNV, CDR2 YYDKDF (reference sequence). The CDR3 sequence is 15 residues long. CDR3 DNA sequence: TGTGCCACCAGCAGAGATTGGGGACAGGTCAATGAGCAGTTCTTC. It encodes CATSRDWGQVNEQFF.

V gene TRBV7-2 combines with J gene TRBJ2-7; a weak D match, TRBD2 (6 bases). The length of the CDR3 is 15 residues. Germline CDR1 is SGHTA and CDR2 is FQGNSA. The V end was cut by 2 bases, the J end by 0 bases, with 11 bases between. The CDR3 reads CASSLYPGSSYEQYF. The CDR3 nucleotides read TGTGCCAGCAGCTTATACCCCGGGAGCTCCTACGAGCAGTACTTC.

The J gene is TRBJ2-4, the V gene TRBV7-9; TRBD1 matches 8 bases. Germline V gives CDR1 SEHNR, CDR2 FQNEAQ (reference sequence). The V segment lost 5 bases and the J segment 0 bases; nucleotides outside the gene matches: 3. The CDR3 is made up of 15 amino acids. The CDR3: CASSDRGLAKNIQYF. CDR3 bases: TGTGCCAGCAGCGACAGGGGCCTAGCCAAAAACATTCAGTACTTC. Full variable domain (missing parts from reference TRBV7-9 and TRBJ2-4): DTGVSQNPRHKITKRGQNVTFRCDPISEHNRLYWYRQTLGQGPEFLTYFQNEAQLEKSRLLSDRFSAERPKGSFSTLEIQRTEQGDSAMYLCASSDRGLAKNIQYFGAGTRLSVL.

The chain combines TRBV25-1 with TRBJ2-7, with D perhaps TRBD1 (5 bases). Germline V gene data show CDR1 as MGHDK and CDR2 as SYGVNS. V gave up 2 bases and J gave up 3 bases, with 14 bases separating them. CDR3 length: 15 amino acids. The CDR3 region has the DNA TGTGCCAGCAGTGAACGCCAGGGCACTTTCTACGAGCAGTACTTC. This sequence encodes CASSERQGTFYEQYF.

The rearrangement joins TRBV7-2 to TRBJ1-2; D gene uncertain. The length of the CDR3 is 13 residues. Per germline, CDR1 SGHTA and CDR2 FQGNSA. V lost 7 bases to trimming and J lost 9 bases, with 18 bases between them. CDR3 in amino acids: CASTTTGRYSYTF. DNA for the CDR3: TGTGCCAGCACTACGACGGGTCGGTATAGCTACACCTTC.

V is TRBV7-8 and J is TRBJ2-5; weak D call: TRBD2 (5 bases). The germline CDR1 and CDR2 sequences are SGHVS and FQNEAQ. The CDR3 length is 16 residues. With 7 bases removed from V and 1 base from J, the gap between germline ends came to 19 bases. Here the CDR3 reads CASILGARVSQETQYF. The CDR3 DNA is TGTGCCAGCATCCTAGGCGCGAGGGTATCCCAAGAGACCCAGTACTTC.

The rearrangement uses TRBV30 and TRBJ1-4; D unresolved. The V gene's germline CDR1 is GTSNPN and CDR2 SVGIG (reference sequence). This CDR3 spans 13 amino acids. V shed 2 bases and J shed 5 bases, with 9 bases lying between them. This CDR3 reads CAWSTTGNEKLFF. The CDR3 DNA reads TGTGCCTGGAGTACGACGGGAAATGAAAAACTGTTTTTT.

The chain combines TRBV5-8 with TRBJ2-5, with TRBD1 identical over 11 bases. This CDR3 region has 17 residues. The V gene's germline CDR1 is SGHTS and CDR2 YDEGEE. The ends lost 4 bases at V and 5 bases at J; junction bases unmatched: 13. CDR3 sequence (DNA): TGTGCCAGCAGCCTCGGACAGGGGGCCTCGTCCCGGGAGACCCAGTACTTC. It encodes CASSLGQGASSRETQYF.

This clone was recorded only once. The J gene is TRBJ1-2, the V gene TRBV19; no reliable D call. The germline V and J ends were trimmed by 6 bases and 0 bases, with 14 bases remaining between them. Germline CDR1 and CDR2: LNHDA and SQIVND (reference sequence). The CDR3 extends over 15 amino acids. For the CDR3, the DNA is TGTGCCAGTAGCCGAGGGAGACCAGCTAACTATGGCTACACCTTC. Protein: CASSRGRPANYGYTF.

The chain carries TRBV28 and TRBJ1-2; possible D gene TRBD1, 6 bases. This CDR3 spans 14 amino acids. The germline V and J ends were trimmed by 5 bases and 4 bases, with 14 bases remaining between them. Per the germline V gene, CDR1 is MDHEN and CDR2 is SYDVKM. CDR3 DNA: TGTGCCAGCAGTGACCAGGGGCGGATCTATGGCTACACCTTC. Its translation is CASSDQGRIYGYTF.

The chain links TRBV19 to TRBJ1-5, with no clear D. This CDR3 contains 14 residues. Trimming removed 2 bases at V and 4 bases at J, with 9 bases between. Germline CDR1 is LNHDA and CDR2 is SQIVND (reference sequence). Here the CDR3 reads CASSILEINQPQHF. The CDR3 DNA reads as TGTGCCAGTAGTATATTGGAGATAAATCAGCCCCAGCATTTT.

The V call is TRBV11-3, the J call TRBJ2-3; 7 positions agree with TRBD1. Germline CDR1 is SGHNT and CDR2 is YENEEA. After removal of 2 bases from V and 4 bases from J, the junction contained 3 bases not matched to a gene. CDR3 length: 14 residues. CDR3 region: CASSLTGASDTQYF. CDR3 bases: TGTGCCAGCAGCTTAACAGGGGCTTCAGATACGCAGTATTTT.

The rearrangement joins TRBV5-1 to TRBJ2-5; tentatively, D is TRBD2 (6 bases). Between the trimmed V and J ends, which lost 0 bases and 2 bases, there was a span of 11 bases. This CDR3 has 15 amino acids. CDR1 and CDR2 from the germline V gene are SGHRS and YFSETQ. The CDR3 DNA reads as TGCGCCAGCAGCTTGGGGGGACTTCCTCAAGAGACCCAGTACTTC. Residues: CASSLGGLPQETQYF.

J is TRBJ2-7 and V is TRBV7-2, with D possibly TRBD1 on 6 matching bases. V lost 3 bases and J 7 bases, leaving 22 bases between the germline ends. The CDR3 has 16 amino acids. Germline CDR1 is SGHTA and CDR2 is FQGNSA. In DNA, the CDR3 is TGTGCCAGCAGCTTTCGGGGCAGGGGCCCTGAGGTGGAGCAGTACTTC. It specifies CASSFRGRGPEVEQYF.

In this sample, this clone turned up once. This chain links TRBV11-2 with TRBJ1-4, with D possibly matching TRBD1 (5 bases). CDR1 is SGHAT, CDR2 FQNNGV, per germline. The V gene lost 2 bases and the J gene lost 3 bases, with 10 bases spanning the gap. CDR3 length: 15 amino acids. As DNA, the CDR3 is TGTGCCAGCAGCTTATTAGGGGCCTCTAATGAAAAACTGTTTTTT. Translating gives CASSLLGASNEKLFF.

The gene calls are TRBV7-2 and TRBJ2-3; 7 bases align to TRBD2. Germline CDR1 and CDR2: SGHTA and FQGNSA. Germline trimming cut 2 bases from V and 0 bases from J; bases unmatched to any gene: 5. The CDR3 spans 16 residues. The CDR3 is CASSLHASGSTDTQYF. The CDR3 DNA reads TGTGCCAGCAGCTTACATGCTAGCGGAAGCACAGATACGCAGTATTTT.

This clone was recorded only once. The rearrangement joins TRBV6-5 to TRBJ1-2, with D unresolved. Germline V gives CDR1 MNHEY, CDR2 SVGAGI. The CDR3 has 13 amino acids. V was trimmed by 6 bases and J by 2 bases, leaving 10 bases between them. Here the CDR3 DNA reads TGTGCCAGCAGCCTTCTCTCCAACTATGGCTACACCTTC. It yields the protein CASSLLSNYGYTF.

The chain is built from TRBV4-1 and TRBJ2-3, with TRBD2 matching over 8 bases. Germline loops: CDR1 MGHRA, CDR2 YSYEKL. J lost 2 bases, V lost 6 bases, and 7 bases had no gene match. The CDR3 runs 15 residues. CDR3 coding DNA: TGCGCCAGCAGGGCCTGGCGGGGGGACACAGATACGCAGTATTTT. This gives the protein CASRAWRGDTDTQYF.

Comments on this clone: One end of the junction fails to match germline, which may point to a read error. The gene calls are TRBV5-6 and TRBJ1-2, with a possible D match to TRBD1 (5 bases). Germline V gives CDR1 SGHDT, CDR2 YYEEEE. CDR3 length equals 15 residues. The CDR3 region has the DNA TGTGCCAGCAGCTTGTTAGGACATACTAACTATGGCTGCACCTTC. Translation gives CASSLLGHTNYGCTF.

This clone is a singleton in its sample. The J gene is TRBJ1-1, the V gene TRBV5-8; tentatively, D is TRBD1 (6 bases). This CDR3 is built from 12 residues. Germline V gene data show CDR1 as SGHTS and CDR2 as YDEGEE. Between the trimmed V and J ends, which lost 0 bases and 13 bases, there was a span of 13 bases. The CDR3 protein is CASSLVYRDIFF. The CDR3 bases are TGTGCCAGCAGCTTGGTTTACAGGGATATTTTCTTT. Complete variable domain (other parts from reference TRBV5-8 and TRBJ1-1): EAGVTQSPTHLIKTRGQQATLRCSPISGHTSVYWYQQALGLGLQFLLWYDEGEERNRGNFPPRFSGRQFPNYSSELNVNALELEDSALYLCASSLVYRDIFFGQGTRLTVV.

The chain is built from TRBV6-1 and TRBJ2-2, with TRBD1 identical over 7 bases. Germline V gene sequence: CDR1 MNHNS, CDR2 SASEGT. The CDR3 sequence is 13 residues long. J was trimmed by 10 bases and V by 3 bases; bases with no gene match: 5. The CDR3 here is CASSDSDREELFF. The CDR3 DNA is TGTGCCAGCAGTGATTCCGACAGGGAGGAGCTGTTTTTT.

The chain couples TRBV9 to TRBJ1-2; no definite D call. The V end was cut by 3 bases, the J end by 8 bases, with 17 bases between. The germline V gene encodes CDR1 SGDLS and CDR2 YYNGEE. This CDR3 contains 14 residues. CDR3 sequence: CASSASGEAFGYTF. The CDR3 DNA reads as TGTGCCAGCAGCGCTTCTGGAGAGGCCTTCGGCTACACCTTC.